The 15 T cell receptor beta chains below were found in one sample sequenced in a study of graft-versus-host responses after intestinal transplantation. These receptors lack a known antigen. Some clones are missing from TCRdb's copy, which holds only in-frame ones; the method was immunoSEQ multiplex PCR. Of roughly 81,000 clones in the sample, around 83% were seen once. Sequences were derived from unstimulated CD4+ T cells sorted from spleen or lymph node cells, sampled before intestinal transplant. The receptors originated from a human donor who received an intestinal transplant.

V is TRBV2 and J is TRBJ1-1; TRBD1 agrees at 10 bases. The V segment lost 9 bases and the J segment 6 bases; nucleotides outside the gene matches: 16. This CDR3 has 16 amino acids. Germline V CDR1 and CDR2: SNHLY, FYNNEI. CDR3 coding DNA: TGTGCCAGAAGAGTCCCGGGACAGGGGATGAGGTCTGAAGCTTTCTTT. It codes for CARRVPGQGMRSEAFF.

This chain connects TRBV6-1 to TRBJ1-6; D is perhaps TRBD1 (6 bases). Germline CDR1 is MNHNS and CDR2 is SASEGT. This CDR3 contains 16 residues. V was cut by 4 bases and J by 4 bases, with 14 bases left in between. Here the CDR3 DNA reads TGTGCCAGCAGTGGTAACAGGGAGGGGTATAATTCACCCCTCCACTTT. Its protein product is CASSGNREGYNSPLHF.

The V call is TRBV6-5, the J call TRBJ1-2; perhaps TRBD1 as D (6 bases). From germline, CDR1 is MNHEY and CDR2 SVGAGI. Trimming removed 5 bases from V and 5 bases from J, with 12 bases in between. This CDR3 is 13 amino acids long. The CDR3, as DNA: TGTGCCAGCAGTCGGGGGGGGCTTTATGGCTACACCTTC. It translates to CASSRGGLYGYTF.

The V and J genes are TRBV2 and TRBJ1-6; 7 positions agree with TRBD1. The J segment lost 7 bases and the V segment lost 5 bases, leaving 5 bases of the junction unmatched. The CDR3 has 14 residues. Per the germline V gene, CDR1 is SNHLY and CDR2 is FYNNEI. As DNA, the CDR3 is TGTGCCAGCAGTCTACAGGGGCCCAATTCACCCCTCCACTTT. Protein: CASSLQGPNSPLHF.

The chain carries TRBV6-6 and TRBJ1-1, with 7 bases that match TRBD1. Germline V gene sequence: CDR1 MNHNY, CDR2 SVGAGI (reference sequence). With 5 bases clipped from V and 6 bases from J, the junction kept 9 bases outside the gene matches. This CDR3 has 14 residues. As DNA, the CDR3 is TGTGCCAGCAGTCTGGAGGGGGCGGTCGCTGAAGCTTTCTTT. It yields the protein CASSLEGAVAEAFF.

V is TRBV2 and J is TRBJ2-2, with 10 bases identical to TRBD2. The CDR3 runs 15 residues. V trimming: 6 bases; J trimming: 4 bases; junction bases outside the gene matches: 5. From germline, CDR1 is SNHLY and CDR2 FYNNEI. Here the CDR3 reads CASRLLAGATGELFF. CDR3 coding DNA: TGTGCCAGCAGACTCCTAGCGGGGGCCACCGGGGAGCTGTTTTTT.

The chain uses TRBV6-1 and TRBJ1-2; maybe TRBD1 (5 bases). Per germline, CDR1 MNHNS and CDR2 SASEGT. V was pared by 5 bases and J by 5 bases, with 9 bases between. The CDR3 loop spans 12 amino acids. Here the CDR3 DNA reads TGTGCCAGCAGTAACCAGGGTTATGGCTACACCTTC. This codes for CASSNQGYGYTF.

Only a few counts were recorded for this clone. The chain carries TRBV10-3 and TRBJ1-5, with D perhaps TRBD1 (5 bases). Germline V CDR1 and CDR2: ENHRY, SYGVKD. This CDR3 has 15 residues. Trimming removed 0 bases from V and 3 bases from J, with 9 bases in between. In DNA form, the CDR3 reads TGTGCCATCAGTGAGTCTGACAGCCTCAATCAGCCCCAGCATTTT. It is translated as CAISESDSLNQPQHF.

The chain links TRBV5-1 to TRBJ2-2, with D maybe TRBD1 (6 bases). CDR1 is SGHRS and CDR2 is YFSETQ in the germline V gene. The V end was cut by 3 bases, the J end by 5 bases, with 8 bases between. CDR3 size: 13 residues. The CDR3 reads CASSSGETGELFF. In nucleotides, the CDR3 is TGCGCCAGCAGCTCAGGGGAAACCGGGGAGCTGTTTTTT.

This clone was seen at least ten times. V usage is TRBV9 and J usage is TRBJ2-7; TRBD1 matches 9 bases. Germline CDR1 is SGDLS and CDR2 is YYNGEE. The CDR3 spans 15 residues. Unmatched junction bases numbered 8, after V lost 4 bases and J lost 3 bases. The CDR3 nucleotides read TGTGCCAGCAGCCCCCAGCGGGGACAGGGCTACGAGCAGTACTTC. This codes for CASSPQRGQGYEQYF.

The gene calls are TRBV29-1 and TRBJ2-1, with a weak D call TRBD2 (6 bases). Germline V gene sequence: CDR1 SQVTM, CDR2 ANQGSEA. The CDR3 has 15 residues. V lost 8 bases to trimming and J lost 5 bases, with 22 bases between them. The CDR3 reads CSNPYGGSMDNEQFF. CDR3 sequence (DNA): TGCAGCAACCCCTACGGGGGTAGTATGGACAATGAGCAGTTCTTC.

The CDR3 DNA reads as TGCGCCAGCAGCTTGGTGGCTAGCGGGCGCACAGATACGCAGTATTTT. Its protein is CASSLVASGRTDTQYF. The J gene is TRBJ2-3, the V gene TRBV5-1; 8 positions agree with TRBD2. Germline V gives CDR1 SGHRS, CDR2 YFSETQ. The CDR3 totals 16 residues. V lost 0 bases, J lost 1 base, and 4 bases stayed unmatched. Full variable domain (missing parts from reference TRBV5-1 and TRBJ2-3): KAGVTQTPRYLIKTRGQQVTLSCSPISGHRSVSWYQQTPGQGLQFLFEYFSETQRNKGNFPGRFSGRQFSNSRSEMNVSTLELGDSALYLCASSLVASGRTDTQYFGPGTRLTVL.

J is TRBJ2-4 and V is TRBV20-1; D is possibly TRBD1 (6 bases). Between the trimmed V and J ends, which lost 6 bases and 9 bases, there was a span of 6 bases. Germline V lookup: CDR1 DFQATT, CDR2 SNEGSKA (reference sequence). The CDR3 is 9 residues long. The CDR3, as DNA: TGCAGTGCAGGGGGCATTCAGTACTTC. The encoded protein is CSAGGIQYF.

The chain recombines TRBV11-3 with TRBJ2-2; D might be TRBD1 (7 bases). CDR3 length: 14 residues. Germline V CDR1 and CDR2: SGHNT, YENEEA. V gave up 6 bases and J gave up 4 bases, with 12 bases separating them. The DNA for the CDR3 is TGTGCCAGCAGGAGGCAGGGGGGCACCGGGGAGCTGTTTTTT. Protein product: CASRRQGGTGELFF.

This clone occurred once. The chain has TRBV2 and TRBJ2-1; TRBD1 matches 8 bases. Germline trimming cut 6 bases from V and 2 bases from J; bases unmatched to any gene: 6. Looked up from germline, CDR1 is SNHLY and CDR2 is FYNNEI. The CDR3 length is 15 residues. The CDR3 DNA reads as TGTGCCAGCAGGAACGACAGGGGCACCTACAATGAGCAGTTCTTC. It yields the protein CASRNDRGTYNEQFF.